The 14 T cell receptor beta chains below were found in one sample sequenced in a study of PD-1 blockade in classical Hodgkin lymphoma. Only in-frame clones appear in the TCRdb table, and some are missing; sequencing was by immunoSEQ multiplex PCR. Among 90,000 or so clones listed, roughly 78% were seen once. Sample time point: cycle 4 day 1 (C4D1), after 6 weeks of nivolumab. Every patient relapsed after autologous stem cell transplantation, and brentuximab vedotin exposure varied. Sequenced material: peripheral blood mononuclear cells (PBMCs), taken before the fourth cycle of nivolumab. These receptors originate from a human donor with classical Hodgkin lymphoma.

The chain couples TRBV7-2 to TRBJ2-3; maybe TRBD2 (6 bases). The CDR3 runs 17 residues. V was pared by 3 bases and J by 2 bases, with 18 bases between. Germline CDR1 is SGHTA and CDR2 is FQGNSA. This CDR3 reads CASSFGGWIADTDTQYF. The CDR3 nucleotides are TGTGCCAGCAGCTTTGGGGGGTGGATAGCAGACACAGATACGCAGTATTTT.

This rearrangement joins TRBV5-6 to TRBJ2-1, with 8 bases aligning to TRBD2. This CDR3 has 17 residues. Germline V lookup: CDR1 SGHDT, CDR2 YYEEEE. V lost 5 bases to trimming and J lost 4 bases; unmatched junction nucleotides: 14. This CDR3 is CASRPPQGLADYNEQFF. The CDR3 DNA sequence: TGTGCCAGCAGGCCCCCGCAAGGACTAGCAGATTACAATGAGCAGTTCTTC.

This sequence joins TRBV5-1 and TRBJ2-7; TRBD2 aligns across 10 bases. Germline CDR1 reads SGHRS; CDR2 reads YFSETQ. Losses at the gene ends were 3 bases for V and 1 base for J; bases not matched to a gene: 7. CDR3 size: 16 residues. The CDR3 loop is CASSSAGTSVSYEQYF. The CDR3 nucleotides read TGCGCCAGCAGCTCCGCCGGGACTAGCGTTTCCTACGAGCAGTACTTC.

This clone was observed once. The genes are TRBV5-6 and TRBJ2-7; 8 bases match TRBD2. Germline V gene data show CDR1 as SGHDT and CDR2 as YYEEEE. This CDR3 contains 15 residues. The ends lost 5 bases at V and 0 bases at J; junction bases unmatched: 7. The DNA of the CDR3 is TGTGCCAGCAGTTGGGGACTAGGGGACTCCTACGAGCAGTACTTC. Protein sequence: CASSWGLGDSYEQYF.

The rearrangement uses TRBV7-2 and TRBJ1-5; no clear D. The CDR3 sequence is 12 residues long. Germline V CDR1 and CDR2: SGHTA, FQGNSA. V was cut by 5 bases and J by 9 bases, with 11 bases left in between. As DNA, the CDR3 is TGTGCCAGCAGCCCTCCCCTCGGGCCCCAGCATTTT. It encodes CASSPPLGPQHF.

The genes are TRBV29-1 and TRBJ2-7; D possibly corresponds to TRBD1 (5 bases). The CDR3 is 11 residues long. The germline V gene has CDR1 SQVTM and CDR2 ANQGSEA. The V end lost 5 bases, the J end lost 1 base, and 6 bases lay between the germline ends. The CDR3 spells CSVPGSYEQYF. The CDR3 coding sequence is TGCAGCGTTCCAGGGTCCTACGAGCAGTACTTC.

The V gene is TRBV7-2, the J gene TRBJ2-6; maybe TRBD1 (6 bases). The CDR3 is 18 residues long. The germline V gene encodes CDR1 SGHTA and CDR2 FQGNSA. V shed 7 bases and J shed 3 bases, with 22 bases lying between them. The CDR3 DNA reads as TGTGCCAGCACCCCTTCGAGAGGGGGAGTCGGTGGGGCCAACGTCCTGACTTTC. It yields the protein CASTPSRGGVGGANVLTF.

This clone was seen a handful of times. The V and J genes are TRBV28 and TRBJ2-1; no reliable D call. Germline V gives CDR1 MDHEN, CDR2 SYDVKM. V lost 5 bases, J lost 9 bases, and 26 bases lay in between. The CDR3 spans 17 residues. This chain's CDR3 is CASSPPPQFTLQAEQFF. CDR3 sequence (DNA): TGTGCCAGCAGTCCCCCCCCGCAGTTTACCCTTCAAGCTGAGCAGTTCTTC.

V usage is TRBV29-1 and J usage is TRBJ1-2; maybe TRBD1 (5 bases). The V end lost 0 bases, the J end lost 3 bases, and 11 bases lay between the germline ends. This CDR3 contains 14 residues. The germline CDR1 and CDR2 sequences are SQVTM and ANQGSEA. This chain's CDR3 is CSVEDQGYDYGYTF. CDR3 nucleotide sequence: TGCAGCGTTGAAGACCAGGGTTATGACTATGGCTACACCTTC.

The CDR3 spells CASSPRGPTVLNEQFF. In DNA, the CDR3 is TGTGCCAGCAGCCCGCGGGGGCCAACCGTTCTCAATGAGCAGTTCTTC. The chain combines TRBV11-3 with TRBJ2-1; D might be TRBD2 (7 bases). Germline-derived CDR1 and CDR2 are SGHNT and YENEEA. The CDR3 is 16 residues long. Deletions cut 5 bases from V and 6 bases from J, with 20 bases between.

This chain joins TRBV27 and TRBJ1-2; the D is unclear. CDR3 length equals 14 residues. Trimming took off 5 bases at V and 6 bases at J, with 16 bases between the two ends. CDR1 and CDR2 from the germline V gene are MNHEY and SMNVEV (reference sequence). In DNA, the CDR3 is TGTGCCAGCAGTCCCCGGACGGACCTAGATGGCTACACCTTC. It specifies CASSPRTDLDGYTF.

The chain links TRBV6-5 to TRBJ1-2, with D hard to call. The CDR3 is 16 amino acids. The V end was cut by 4 bases, the J end by 4 bases, with 19 bases between. Germline V gene sequence: CDR1 MNHEY, CDR2 SVGAGI. CDR3 coding DNA: TGTGCCAGCAGTTCTCTTGTAGAGAAGTCGGGCTATGGCTACACCTTC. Its translation: CASSSLVEKSGYGYTF.

The chain uses TRBV25-1 and TRBJ2-5; TRBD1 aligns across 9 bases. The V and J ends lost 4 bases and 1 base, in that order; junction bases with no gene match: 7. CDR1 is MGHDK and CDR2 is SYGVNS in the germline V gene. CDR3 length equals 16 residues. CDR3 in amino acids: CASSASPGQGQETQYF. The CDR3 coding sequence is TGTGCCAGCAGTGCGTCCCCGGGACAGGGCCAAGAGACCCAGTACTTC.

The gene calls are TRBV6-1 and TRBJ1-2; D unclear. The length of the CDR3 is 15 residues. Germline values: CDR1 MNHNS, CDR2 SASEGT. Trimming took 7 bases from V and 7 from J, leaving 22 bases between them. The CDR3 DNA follows: TGTGCCAGCACCCTAGAGGGAGGGTCAGGAGGTGGCTACACCTTC. It yields the protein CASTLEGGSGGGYTF.